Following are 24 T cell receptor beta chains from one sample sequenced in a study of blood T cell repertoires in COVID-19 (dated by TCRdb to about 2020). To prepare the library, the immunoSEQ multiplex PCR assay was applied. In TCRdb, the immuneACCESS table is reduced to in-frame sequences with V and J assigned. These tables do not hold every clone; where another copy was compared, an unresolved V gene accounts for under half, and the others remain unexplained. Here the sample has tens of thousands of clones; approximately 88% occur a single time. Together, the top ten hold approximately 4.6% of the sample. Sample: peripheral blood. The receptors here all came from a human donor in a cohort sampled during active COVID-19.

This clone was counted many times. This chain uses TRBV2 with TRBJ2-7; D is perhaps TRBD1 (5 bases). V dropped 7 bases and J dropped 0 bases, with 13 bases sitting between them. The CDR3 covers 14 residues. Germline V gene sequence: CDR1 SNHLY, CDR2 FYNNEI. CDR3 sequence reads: CASKNRTSSYEQYF. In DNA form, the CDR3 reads TGTGCCAGCAAGAACAGGACAAGCTCCTACGAGCAGTACTTC.

This CDR3 reads CASSLGRSGRGDTQYF. In DNA form, the CDR3 reads TGTGCCAGCAGCTTGGGGCGGAGCGGGAGGGGAGATACGCAGTATTTT. This chain links TRBV5-6 with TRBJ2-3, with TRBD2 matching 10 bases. V was clipped by 0 bases and J by 5 bases; unmatched bases: 6. The CDR3 totals 16 residues. The germline gives CDR1 SGHDT, CDR2 YYEEEE.

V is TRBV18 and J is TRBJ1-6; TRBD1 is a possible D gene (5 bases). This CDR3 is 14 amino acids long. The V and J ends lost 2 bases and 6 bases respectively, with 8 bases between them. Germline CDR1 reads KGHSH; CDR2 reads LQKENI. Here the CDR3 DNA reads TGTGCCAGCTCACCAGCAGGGATTAATTCACCCCTCCACTTT. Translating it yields CASSPAGINSPLHF.

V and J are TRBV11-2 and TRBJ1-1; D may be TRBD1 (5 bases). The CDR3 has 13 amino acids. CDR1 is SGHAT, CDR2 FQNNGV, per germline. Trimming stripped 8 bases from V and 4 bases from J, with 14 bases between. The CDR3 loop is CASGRRGGTEAFF. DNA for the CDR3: TGTGCCAGCGGCCGGAGGGGAGGCACTGAAGCTTTCTTT.

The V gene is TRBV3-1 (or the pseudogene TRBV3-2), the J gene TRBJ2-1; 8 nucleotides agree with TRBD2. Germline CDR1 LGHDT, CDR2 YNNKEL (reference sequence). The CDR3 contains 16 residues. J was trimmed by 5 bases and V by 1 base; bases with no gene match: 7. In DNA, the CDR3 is TGTGCCAGCAGCCAAGGGCCAGCGGGGGTAAACAATGAGCAGTTCTTC. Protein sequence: CASSQGPAGVNNEQFF.

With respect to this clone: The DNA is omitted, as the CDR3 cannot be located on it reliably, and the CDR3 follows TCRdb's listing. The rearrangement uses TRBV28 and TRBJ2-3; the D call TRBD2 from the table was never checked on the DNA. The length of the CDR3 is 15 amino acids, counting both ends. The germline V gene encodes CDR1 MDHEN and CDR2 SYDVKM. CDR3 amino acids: CASSSVRGGSDTQYF.

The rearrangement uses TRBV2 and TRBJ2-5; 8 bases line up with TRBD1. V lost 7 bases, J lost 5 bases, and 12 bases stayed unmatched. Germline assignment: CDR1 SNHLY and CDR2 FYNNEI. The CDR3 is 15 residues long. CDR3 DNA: TGTGCCAGCAACTACGACAGGGGCCAGGGGGAGACCCAGTACTTC. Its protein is CASNYDRGQGETQYF.

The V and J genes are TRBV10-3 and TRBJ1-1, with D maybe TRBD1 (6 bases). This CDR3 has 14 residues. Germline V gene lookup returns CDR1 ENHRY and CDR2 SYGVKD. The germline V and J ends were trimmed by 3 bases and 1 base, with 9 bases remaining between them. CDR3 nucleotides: TGTGCCATCAGTGATCGACAGGCGAACACTGAAGCTTTCTTT. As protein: CAISDRQANTEAFF.

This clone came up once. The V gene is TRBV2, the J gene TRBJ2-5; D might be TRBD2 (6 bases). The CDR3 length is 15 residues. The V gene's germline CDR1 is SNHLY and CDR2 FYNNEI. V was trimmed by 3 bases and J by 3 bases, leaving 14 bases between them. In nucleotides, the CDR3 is TGTGCCAGCAGTGAGCCCGGGGGATATAAAGAGACCCAGTACTTC. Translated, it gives CASSEPGGYKETQYF.

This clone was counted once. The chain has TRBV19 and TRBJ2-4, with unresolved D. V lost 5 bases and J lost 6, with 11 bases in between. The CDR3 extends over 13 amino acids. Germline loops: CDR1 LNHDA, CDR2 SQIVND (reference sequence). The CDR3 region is CASSSRVRNIQYF. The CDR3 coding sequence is TGTGCCAGTAGTTCCCGGGTTAGAAACATTCAGTACTTC.

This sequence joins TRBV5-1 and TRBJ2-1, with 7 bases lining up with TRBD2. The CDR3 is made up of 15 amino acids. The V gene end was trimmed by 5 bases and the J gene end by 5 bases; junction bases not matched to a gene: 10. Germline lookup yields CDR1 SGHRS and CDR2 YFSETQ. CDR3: CASRNPGGKDNEQFF. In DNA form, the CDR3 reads TGCGCCAGCAGAAATCCGGGGGGAAAGGACAATGAGCAGTTCTTC. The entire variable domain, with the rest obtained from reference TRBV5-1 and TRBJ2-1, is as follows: KAGVTQTPRYLIKTRGQQVTLSCSPISGHRSVSWYQQTPGQGLQFLFEYFSETQRNKGNFPGRFSGRQFSNSRSEMNVSTLELGDSALYLCASRNPGGKDNEQFFGPGTRLTVL.

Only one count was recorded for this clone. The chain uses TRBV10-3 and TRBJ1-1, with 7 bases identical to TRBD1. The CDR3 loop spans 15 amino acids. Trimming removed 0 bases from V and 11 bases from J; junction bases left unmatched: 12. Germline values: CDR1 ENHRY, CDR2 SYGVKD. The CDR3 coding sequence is TGTGCCATCAGTGAGTCGGAGAGACAGGGTCCGGGGGCTTTCTTT. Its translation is CAISESERQGPGAFF.

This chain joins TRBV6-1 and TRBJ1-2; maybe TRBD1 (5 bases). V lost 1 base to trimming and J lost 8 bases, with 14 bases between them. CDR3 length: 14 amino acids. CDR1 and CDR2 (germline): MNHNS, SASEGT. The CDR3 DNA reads TGTGCCAGCAGTGAAGGGGGCAGGGCTCCCGGCTACACCTTC. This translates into CASSEGGRAPGYTF.

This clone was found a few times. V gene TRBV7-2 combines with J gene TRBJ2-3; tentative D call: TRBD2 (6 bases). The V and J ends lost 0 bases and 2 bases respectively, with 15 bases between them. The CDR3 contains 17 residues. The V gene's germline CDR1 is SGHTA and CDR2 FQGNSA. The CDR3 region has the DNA TGTGCCAGCAGCTTAGCGGGACGCGGGGCACTCACAGATACGCAGTATTTT. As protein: CASSLAGRGALTDTQYF.

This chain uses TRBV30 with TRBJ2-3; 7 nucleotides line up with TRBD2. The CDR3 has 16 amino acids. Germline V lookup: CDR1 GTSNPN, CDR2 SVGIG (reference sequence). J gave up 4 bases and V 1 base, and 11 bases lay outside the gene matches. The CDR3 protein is CAWSGRGAGYADTQYF. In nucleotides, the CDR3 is TGTGCCTGGAGTGGGCGAGGAGCGGGGTACGCAGATACGCAGTATTTT.

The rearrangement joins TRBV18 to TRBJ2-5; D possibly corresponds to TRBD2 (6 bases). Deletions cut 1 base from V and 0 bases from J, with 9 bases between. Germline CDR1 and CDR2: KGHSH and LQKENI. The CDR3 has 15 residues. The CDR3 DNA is TGTGCCAGCTCACCACTCGGAGGGAACCAAGAGACCCAGTACTTC. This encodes CASSPLGGNQETQYF.

In nucleotides, the CDR3 is TGTGCCAGCAGCCGATTATTCCTCGGGCAGCCCCAGCATTTT. Translating it yields CASSRLFLGQPQHF. This chain uses TRBV3-1 (or the pseudogene TRBV3-2) with TRBJ1-5; no clear D. Germline loops: CDR1 LGHDT, CDR2 YNNKEL (reference sequence). The CDR3 extends over 14 amino acids. V gave up 4 bases and J gave up 7 bases, with 14 bases separating them.

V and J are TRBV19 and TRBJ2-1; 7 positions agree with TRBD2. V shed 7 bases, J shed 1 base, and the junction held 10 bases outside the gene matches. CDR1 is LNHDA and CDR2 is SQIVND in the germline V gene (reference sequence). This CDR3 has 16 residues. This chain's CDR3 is CASIPAGGLSYNEQFF. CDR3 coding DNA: TGTGCCAGTATCCCCGCCGGGGGGTTATCCTACAATGAGCAGTTCTTC.

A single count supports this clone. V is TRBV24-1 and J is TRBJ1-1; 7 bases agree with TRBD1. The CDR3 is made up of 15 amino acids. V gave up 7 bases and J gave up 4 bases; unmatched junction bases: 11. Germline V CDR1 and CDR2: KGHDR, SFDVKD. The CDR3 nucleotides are TGTGCCACCAGCGAAACAGGGGATCGGGGCACTGAAGCTTTCTTT. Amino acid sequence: CATSETGDRGTEAFF.

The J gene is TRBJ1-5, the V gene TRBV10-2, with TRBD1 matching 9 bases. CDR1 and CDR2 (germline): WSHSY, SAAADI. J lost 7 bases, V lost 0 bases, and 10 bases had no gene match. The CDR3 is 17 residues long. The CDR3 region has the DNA TGCGCCAGCAGTGAGTCAGGAGACAGGGGGGCAGGGCAGCCCCAGCATTTT. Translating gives CASSESGDRGAGQPQHF.

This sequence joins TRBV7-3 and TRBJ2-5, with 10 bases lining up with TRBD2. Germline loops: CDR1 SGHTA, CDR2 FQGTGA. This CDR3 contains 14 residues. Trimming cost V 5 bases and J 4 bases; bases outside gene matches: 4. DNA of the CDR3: TGTGCCAGCAGCCGAGCGGGGGGGAGAGAGACCCAGTACTTC. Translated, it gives CASSRAGGRETQYF.

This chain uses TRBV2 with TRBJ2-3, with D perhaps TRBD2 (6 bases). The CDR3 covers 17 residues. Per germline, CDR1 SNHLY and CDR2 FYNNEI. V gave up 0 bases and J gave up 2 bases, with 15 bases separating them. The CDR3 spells CASSEALGTWITDTQYF. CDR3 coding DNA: TGTGCCAGCAGTGAAGCCCTCGGGACTTGGATCACAGATACGCAGTATTTT.

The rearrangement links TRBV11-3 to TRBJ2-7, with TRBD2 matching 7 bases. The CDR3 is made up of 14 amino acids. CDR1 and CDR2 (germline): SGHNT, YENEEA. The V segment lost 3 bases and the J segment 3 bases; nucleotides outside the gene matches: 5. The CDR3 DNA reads TGTGCCAGCAGCTTTGGGGGGGGAGGCTACGAGCAGTACTTC. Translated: CASSFGGGGYEQYF. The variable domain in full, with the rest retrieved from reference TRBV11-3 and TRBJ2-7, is EAGVVQSPRYKIIEKKQPVAFWCNPISGHNTLYWYLQNLGQGPELLIRYENEEAVDDSQLPKDRFSAERLKGVDSTLKIQPAELGDSAVYLCASSFGGGGYEQYFGPGTRLTVT.

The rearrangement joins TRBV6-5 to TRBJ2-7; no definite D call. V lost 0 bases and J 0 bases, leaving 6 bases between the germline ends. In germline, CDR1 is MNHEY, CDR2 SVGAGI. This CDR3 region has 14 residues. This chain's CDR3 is CASSYSYSSYEQYF. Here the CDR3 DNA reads TGTGCCAGCAGTTACTCGTACAGCTCCTACGAGCAGTACTTC.